These 16 T cell receptor beta chains originate from one sample sequenced in a study of blood T cell repertoires in COVID-19. Libraries were prepared by immunoSEQ multiplex PCR; TCRdb keeps only in-frame clonotypes and omits some of them. Among around 200,000 clones listed, around 90% were seen once. Sequenced sample: PBMCs or T cells enriched from blood (not recorded which). All receptors come from a man aged 25-45 years who had recovered from COVID-19.

This sequence joins TRBV7-2 and TRBJ2-2; D uncertain. V was clipped by 5 bases and J by 4 bases, with 14 bases between them. Germline V gene sequence: CDR1 SGHTA, CDR2 FQGNSA. The CDR3 sequence is 15 residues long. The CDR3 protein is CASSPVLGGTGELFF. The CDR3 region has the DNA TGTGCCAGCAGCCCCGTGCTAGGTGGCACCGGGGAGCTGTTTTTT. Complete variable domain (other parts from reference TRBV7-2 and TRBJ2-2): GAGVSQSPSNKVTEKGKDVELRCDPISGHTALYWYRQSLGQGLEFLIYFQGNSAPDKSGLPSDRFSAERTGGSVSTLTIQRTQQEDSAVYLCASSPVLGGTGELFFGEGSRLTVL.

V usage is TRBV2 and J usage is TRBJ1-4, with 7 bases fitting TRBD1. V shed 6 bases, J shed 8 bases, and the junction held 9 bases outside the gene matches. This CDR3 is 14 amino acids long. Germline CDR1 reads SNHLY; CDR2 reads FYNNEI. The CDR3 DNA is TGTGCCAGCAGCGGGGAACAGGGGAGAGAAAAACTGTTTTTT. Its translation: CASSGEQGREKLFF.

V usage is TRBV11-2 and J usage is TRBJ2-7; TRBD2 is a possible D gene (6 bases). The CDR3 has 15 residues. V shed 4 bases and J shed 3 bases, with 16 bases lying between them. Germline CDR1 SGHAT, CDR2 FQNNGV. Here the CDR3 reads CASSSAYGRGYEQYF. Here the CDR3 DNA reads TGTGCCAGCAGCTCAGCTTACGGGCGGGGCTACGAGCAGTACTTC.

V is TRBV6-4 and J is TRBJ2-1; TRBD2 agrees at 9 bases. V lost 5 bases, J lost 15 bases, and 8 bases stayed unmatched. The CDR3 contains 12 residues. Germline lookup yields CDR1 MRHNA and CDR2 SNTAGT. CDR3 region: CASSSTAGGLFF. CDR3 nucleotides: TGTGCCAGCAGTTCTACAGCGGGGGGTCTGTTCTTC.

The chain employs TRBV5-4 and TRBJ2-7; no clear D. Germline V gives CDR1 SGHNT, CDR2 YYREEE (reference sequence). The V gene lost 3 bases and the J gene lost 0 bases, with 16 bases spanning the gap. This CDR3 spans 16 amino acids. CDR3 in DNA: TGTGCCAGCAGCTCTGTAGGTAGCAGAGACTCCTACGAGCAGTACTTC. It specifies CASSSVGSRDSYEQYF.

The rearrangement uses TRBV2 and TRBJ2-1; TRBD1 aligns across 12 bases. The length of the CDR3 is 14 residues. The J segment lost 8 bases and the V segment lost 4 bases, leaving 3 bases of the junction unmatched. CDR1 SNHLY and CDR2 FYNNEI come from the germline V gene. The CDR3 DNA follows: TGTGCCAGCAGTGCGGGACAGGGGGCGTATGAGCAGTTCTTC. Translation gives CASSAGQGAYEQFF.

This clone was observed once. The rearrangement uses TRBV5-1 and TRBJ2-2; possible D gene TRBD1, 6 bases. This CDR3 contains 15 residues. V was shortened by 2 bases and J by 2 bases, with 10 bases between the two germline ends. Germline V gene lookup returns CDR1 SGHRS and CDR2 YFSETQ. The CDR3 sequence is CASSFQGLNTGELFF. The CDR3 DNA reads as TGCGCCAGCAGCTTTCAGGGGCTTAACACCGGGGAGCTGTTTTTT.

This clone was recorded only once. J is TRBJ1-5 and V is TRBV19; D may be TRBD1 (5 bases). Trimming took 6 bases from V and 0 from J, leaving 18 bases between them. The CDR3 length is 17 residues. Germline loops: CDR1 LNHDA, CDR2 SQIVND (reference sequence). This CDR3 is CASRTSRGTVSNQPQHF. The DNA of the CDR3 is TGTGCCAGTAGGACCAGCCGCGGGACGGTTAGCAATCAGCCCCAGCATTTT. Variable domain in full (rest from reference TRBV19 and TRBJ1-5): DGGITQSPKYLFRKEGQNVTLSCEQNLNHDAMYWYRQDPGQGLRLIYYSQIVNDFQKGDIAEGYSVSREKKESFPLTVTSAQKNPTAFYLCASRTSRGTVSNQPQHFGDGTRLSIL.

This sequence joins TRBV10-3 and TRBJ1-2; 10 bases agree with TRBD1. The germline gives CDR1 ENHRY, CDR2 SYGVKD. Germline trimming cut 4 bases from V and 4 bases from J; bases unmatched to any gene: 12. The CDR3 has 17 amino acids. CDR3 bases: TGTGCCATCAGTGGGTCCACCGACAGGGGGCTGACCTATGGCTACACCTTC. It translates to CAISGSTDRGLTYGYTF.

This rearrangement joins TRBV10-1 to TRBJ2-1; TRBD2 agrees at 12 bases. CDR1 and CDR2 (germline): WNHNN, SYGVQD (reference sequence). This CDR3 spans 19 amino acids. Trimming took 6 bases from V and 0 from J; bases not matched to a gene: 12. The CDR3 nucleotides are TGCGCCAGCAGCCAGACTAGCGGGAGTGTTGGGGGCTCCTACAATGAGCAGTTCTTC. This translates into CASSQTSGSVGGSYNEQFF.

This chain links TRBV25-1 with TRBJ2-3; 11 bases line up with TRBD2. The trim removed 3 bases at V and 1 base at J, leaving 3 bases unmatched. This CDR3 is built from 16 residues. Germline V lookup: CDR1 MGHDK, CDR2 SYGVNS. The CDR3 region is CASSDGTSGRTDTQYF. DNA for the CDR3: TGTGCCAGCAGTGATGGGACTAGCGGACGCACAGATACGCAGTATTTT.

The V and J genes are TRBV3-1 (or the pseudogene TRBV3-2) and TRBJ1-5; D gene uncertain. The ends were cut back, 3 bases at V and 0 bases at J, with 6 bases in the middle. The CDR3 extends over 14 amino acids. Germline CDR1 and CDR2: LGHDT and YNNKEL (reference sequence). The CDR3 is CASSHSYSNQPQHF. In DNA form, the CDR3 reads TGTGCCAGCAGCCACAGTTATAGCAATCAGCCCCAGCATTTT.

This clone has a single count. V is TRBV6-5 and J is TRBJ2-5; 8 bases line up with TRBD1. The CDR3 contains 15 residues. CDR1 is MNHEY, CDR2 SVGAGI, per germline. Trimming cost V 3 bases and J 3 bases; bases outside gene matches: 6. The CDR3 is CASSYTRTGKETQYF. In DNA form, the CDR3 reads TGTGCCAGCAGTTATACCCGGACAGGGAAAGAGACCCAGTACTTC.

The chain joins TRBV4-1 to TRBJ2-7; 9 nucleotides match TRBD1. V shed 1 base and J 2 bases; nucleotides not matched to a gene: 9. Germline V gives CDR1 MGHRA, CDR2 YSYEKL. The CDR3 covers 17 residues. The CDR3 region is CASSQGAPTGGTYEQYF. The DNA for the CDR3 is TGCGCCAGCAGCCAAGGGGCCCCGACAGGGGGGACCTACGAGCAGTACTTC.

The chain links TRBV6-6 to TRBJ1-2; D is unclear. Germline V gene data show CDR1 as MNHNY and CDR2 as SVGAGI (reference sequence). Trimming stripped 3 bases from V and 1 base from J, with 9 bases between. The CDR3 is 14 amino acids. DNA of the CDR3: TGTGCCAGCAGTTATCCCGCGGGTAACTATGGCTACACCTTC. Translation: CASSYPAGNYGYTF.

The chain uses TRBV12-3 or TRBV12-4 and TRBJ2-2, with D unclear. The CDR3 has 13 residues. V was cut by 1 base and J by 8 bases, with 8 bases left in between. The CDR3 is CASSLDMSGELFF. The CDR3 DNA follows: TGTGCCAGCAGTTTAGACATGTCTGGGGAGCTGTTTTTT.